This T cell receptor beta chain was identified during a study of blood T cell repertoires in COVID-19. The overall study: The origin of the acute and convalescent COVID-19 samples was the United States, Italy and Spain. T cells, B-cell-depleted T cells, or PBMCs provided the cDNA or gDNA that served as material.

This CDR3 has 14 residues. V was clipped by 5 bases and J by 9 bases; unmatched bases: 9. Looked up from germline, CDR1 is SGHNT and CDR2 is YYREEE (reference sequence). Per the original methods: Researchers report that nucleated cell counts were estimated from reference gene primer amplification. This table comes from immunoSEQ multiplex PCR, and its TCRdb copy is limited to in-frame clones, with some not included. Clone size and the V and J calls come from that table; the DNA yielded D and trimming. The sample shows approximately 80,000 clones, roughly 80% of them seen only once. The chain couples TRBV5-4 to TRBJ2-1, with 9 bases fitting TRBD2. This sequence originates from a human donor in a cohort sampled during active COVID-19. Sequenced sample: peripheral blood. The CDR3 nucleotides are TGTGCCAGCAGTTCCGGACTAGCGTCGAGTGAGCAGTTCTTC. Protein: CASSSGLASSEQFF.